These 10 T cell receptor beta chains came from one sample sequenced in a study of T cell clonality in common variable immunodeficiency. Repertoires were generated with immunoSEQ multiplex PCR, while TCRdb's copy carries only in-frame clones and drops some. Reported are 50,000 to 65,000 clones, none seen only once; the ten largest carry 1.7%. The sequencing input was peripheral blood mononuclear cells. The receptor source for this set is a person between 18 and 75 years old in good health.

This clone was seen many times. Coverage ceases 3 residues before the CDR3 finishes, and the germline J gene fills in the end. The V gene is TRBV20-1, the J gene TRBJ1-1; 9 bases match TRBD1. Germline CDR1 reads DFQATT; CDR2 reads SNEGSKA (reference sequence). The CDR3 runs to 14 residues. This CDR3 reads CSAAPRDRVLEAFF. The sequenced part of the CDR3 DNA is TGCAGTGCAGCTCCCCGGGACAGGGTTTTAGAA.

This clone was observed at least ten times. The read comes to an end 3 residues before the CDR3 does, leaving the germline J gene to fill in the end. The rearrangement uses TRBV6-2 or TRBV6-3 and TRBJ2-1; the D gene is possibly TRBD1 (5 bases). The CDR3 has 12 residues. V was pared by 5 bases and J by 8 bases, with 10 bases between. Germline V CDR1 and CDR2: MNHEY, SVGEGT. The CDR3: CASSQTRDEQFF. The DNA read from the CDR3 is TGTGCCAGCAGTCAGACCAGGGATGAG.

This clone was detected ten times or more. The sequence runs out 3 residues before the end of the CDR3; the remainder is reconstructed from the germline J gene. The chain recombines TRBV7-2 with TRBJ2-4; 8 bases are a match to TRBD1. Germline CDR1 is SGHTA and CDR2 is FQGNSA. Germline trimming cut 0 bases from V and 7 bases from J; bases unmatched to any gene: 8. The CDR3 has 16 residues. Partial CDR3 DNA: TGTGCCAGCAGCTTAGCCTCAGACAGGGGATCGAACATT. Residues: CASSLASDRGSNI. The whole CDR3 reads CASSLASDRGSNIQYF.

This clone was counted many times. The sequenced fragment ends 3 residues before the CDR3 boundary, so the rest is inferred from the germline J gene. The genes are TRBV7-3 and TRBJ2-7; D perhaps matches TRBD1 (7 bases). Trimming shortened V by 7 bases and J by 2 bases, and 21 bases separated the two germline ends. The CDR3 has 16 residues. CDR1 is SGHTA and CDR2 is FQGTGA in the germline V gene. The part of the CDR3 DNA that was read is TGTGCCAGCACTGACGGAGGGGGCCAATTGACCTACGAG. Translated: CASTDGGGQLTYE. The CDR3 reads in full as CASTDGGGQLTYEQYF.

This clone was seen ten or more times. The read ends 3 residues before the CDR3 terminus; that terminus is restored from the germline J gene. This chain joins TRBV6-1 and TRBJ2-7; 7 positions agree with TRBD1. Germline V gene sequence: CDR1 MNHNS, CDR2 SASEGT. The CDR3 spans 17 residues. V shed 2 bases, J shed 0 bases, and the junction held 10 bases outside the gene matches. Here the CDR3 reads CASSEFLIWTGSYEQYF. Partial CDR3 DNA: TGTGCCAGCAGTGAATTTTTGATTTGGACAGGCTCCTACGAG.

This clone was recorded many times. The read terminates 3 residues before the CDR3 end, so the remaining end is supplied by the germline J gene. The V and J genes are TRBV5-6 and TRBJ2-3; D not resolved. The CDR3 is made up of 13 amino acids. Germline V gene lookup returns CDR1 SGHDT and CDR2 YYEEEE. V was pared by 2 bases and J by 8 bases, with 12 bases between. CDR3 DNA, as far as it was read: TGTGCCAGCAGCTTCCAATTGACGGGTACG. Translating it yields CASSFQLTGT. The whole CDR3 protein is CASSFQLTGTQYF.

This clone was seen many times. One end of the junction fails to match germline, which may point to a read error. The read ends 3 residues early relative to the CDR3; the germline J gene fills the gap. V and J are TRBV7-7 and TRBJ2-2; TRBD1 might be the D (5 bases). CDR3 length: 16 amino acids. The germline CDR1 and CDR2 sequences are SSHAT and FNYEAQ (reference sequence). CDR3 DNA, as far as it was read: TGTGCTAGCAGCTTAAACCGACAGCTCAAAACCGGGGAG. Translation gives CASSLNRQLKTGE. The CDR3 in full is CASSLNRQLKTGELFF.

This clone was seen repeatedly, ten times or more. The CDR3 end is not reached by the read, which stops 3 residues before it; the germline J gene fills it in. This chain links TRBV5-5 with TRBJ2-3, with 8 bases lining up with TRBD1. V dropped 4 bases and J dropped 5; count of bases not matched to a gene: 6. The CDR3 consists of 14 residues. Germline loops: CDR1 SGHKS, CDR2 YYEKEE (reference sequence). CDR3 DNA (partial): TGTGCCAGCAGCATTGGGACAGGCGGAGATACG. This codes for CASSIGTGGDT. The full CDR3 protein is CASSIGTGGDTQYF. The full variable domain, in which reference TRBV5-5 and TRBJ2-3 provide the parts outside the CDR3, is DAGVTQSPTHLIKTRGQQVTLRCSPISGHKSVSWYQQVLGQGPQFIFQYYEKEERGRGNFPDRFSARQFPNYSSELNVNALLLGDSALYLCASSIGTGGDTQYFGPGTRLTVL.

This clone was recorded many times. Read sequence stops 3 residues before the CDR3 end, and the germline J gene provides the missing end. The genes are TRBV20-1 and TRBJ2-1; D might be TRBD1 (5 bases). V was shortened by 8 bases and J by 9 bases, with 20 bases between the two germline ends. Germline V gene data show CDR1 as DFQATT and CDR2 as SNEGSKA (reference sequence). The CDR3 spans 13 residues. CDR3 amino acids: CSSWGSTYGEQFF. CDR3 DNA, as far as it was read: TGCAGTTCGTGGGGCTCTACATACGGTGAG.

This clone has ten or more counts. The read halts 3 residues ahead of the CDR3 end, with the missing end drawn from the germline J gene. The J gene is TRBJ2-6, the V gene TRBV10-1; 12 bases fit TRBD1. Looked up from germline, CDR1 is WNHNN and CDR2 is SYGVQD (reference sequence). This CDR3 comprises 17 residues. Trimming at V came to 8 bases and at J to 4 bases, leaving 9 bases not matched to a gene. CDR3 DNA (partial): TGCGCCAGCCTGGGGGACAGGGGGCCTCCGGGGGCCAACGTC. As protein: CASLGDRGPPGANV. The full CDR3 is CASLGDRGPPGANVLTF.